A single sample is the source of the 29 T cell receptor beta chains below, sequenced in a study of T cell responses to AZD1222 COVID-19 vaccine. Profiling relied on immunoSEQ multiplex PCR, and the TCRdb table lists in-frame clones only, not all of them. Among about 120,000 clones listed, 80% to 90% were seen once. Specimen: peripheral blood, collected on day 0 of AZD1222 vaccination. Receptor source: an adult in good health.

The CDR3 sequence is CASRRETPRSGELFF. The CDR3 region has the DNA TGTGCCAGCAGGCGAGAGACTCCCCGCTCCGGGGAGCTGTTTTTT. V gene TRBV7-9 combines with J gene TRBJ2-2, with D unclear. Per germline, CDR1 SEHNR and CDR2 FQNEAQ (reference sequence). The CDR3 runs to 15 residues. With 6 bases removed from V and 6 bases from J, the gap between germline ends came to 17 bases.

This chain links TRBV27 with TRBJ2-7; TRBD1 matches 8 bases. The V and J ends lost 2 bases and 1 base, in that order; junction bases with no gene match: 7. This CDR3 contains 16 residues. Per the germline V gene, CDR1 is MNHEY and CDR2 is SMNVEV (reference sequence). The CDR3, as DNA: TGTGCCAGCAGTTTACGCCAGGGGGCGCCGTCCTACGAGCAGTACTTC. This codes for CASSLRQGAPSYEQYF.

The chain couples TRBV9 to TRBJ2-1; D may be TRBD2 (5 bases). The V and J ends lost 0 bases and 0 bases respectively, with 13 bases between them. The CDR3 consists of 17 residues. Germline CDR1 reads SGDLS; CDR2 reads YYNGEE. For the CDR3, the DNA is TGTGCCAGCAGCGTAGTGGACTCCCCGGGCTCCTACAATGAGCAGTTCTTC. Residues: CASSVVDSPGSYNEQFF.

The rearrangement joins TRBV6-2 or TRBV6-3 to TRBJ1-2; unclear D gene. Per germline, CDR1 MNHEY and CDR2 SVGEGT. The ends were cut back, 6 bases at V and 7 bases at J, with 18 bases in the middle. The CDR3 sequence is 14 residues long. CDR3 DNA: TGTGCCAGCAGCTCCCGTCTTTTGGCCCCTGGCTACACCTTC. Amino acid sequence: CASSSRLLAPGYTF.

The rearrangement uses TRBV13 and TRBJ1-4, with D unresolved. The CDR3 sequence is 14 residues long. CDR1 is PRHDT, CDR2 FYEKMQ, per germline (reference sequence). The V and J ends lost 5 bases and 4 bases respectively, with 11 bases between them. DNA for the CDR3: TGTGCCAGCAGCCTCAGATTGGGTAATGAAAAACTGTTTTTT. Translated: CASSLRLGNEKLFF.

V is TRBV18 and J is TRBJ2-7; 10 bases line up with TRBD1. With V trimmed by 3 bases and J by 6 bases, 8 bases remained unmatched. CDR1 and CDR2 (germline): KGHSH, LQKENI. The CDR3 spans 15 residues. The CDR3 DNA reads TGTGCCAGCTCACCCCGGGGACAGGGGAATACCGAGCAGTACTTC. Its protein product is CASSPRGQGNTEQYF. Based on the CDR3 plus reference TRBV18 and TRBJ2-7, the full variable domain is NAGVMQNPRHLVRRRGQEARLRCSPMKGHSHVYWYRQLPEEGLKFMVYLQKENIIDESGMPKERFSAEFPKEGPSILRIQQVVRGDSAAYFCASSPRGQGNTEQYFGPGTRLTVT.

The V and J genes are TRBV29-1 and TRBJ2-3; D gene uncertain. V was trimmed by 6 bases and J by 8 bases, leaving 15 bases between them. In germline, CDR1 is SQVTM, CDR2 ANQGSEA. This CDR3 is built from 12 residues. The CDR3 sequence: CSVPFGRSTQYF. In DNA, the CDR3 is TGCAGCGTCCCGTTTGGTAGGAGTACGCAGTATTTT.

V gene TRBV13 combines with J gene TRBJ1-4, with D perhaps TRBD1 (6 bases). The CDR3 sequence is 15 residues long. Germline CDR1 PRHDT, CDR2 FYEKMQ (reference sequence). The ends were cut back, 2 bases at V and 5 bases at J, with 12 bases in the middle. CDR3 region: CASSLFGQGNEKLFF. The CDR3 DNA reads TGTGCCAGCAGCTTATTTGGGCAGGGGAATGAAAAACTGTTTTTT.

This clone was counted once. The rearrangement uses TRBV18 and TRBJ1-3; TRBD1 matches 12 bases. Germline trimming cut 2 bases from V and 0 bases from J; bases unmatched to any gene: 5. Germline V gives CDR1 KGHSH, CDR2 LQKENI. The CDR3 extends over 18 amino acids. The CDR3 DNA follows: TGTGCCAGCTCACCAACGGGACAGGGGGCCTTCTCTGGAAACACCATATATTTT. Encoded protein: CASSPTGQGAFSGNTIYF.

This chain connects TRBV4-1 to TRBJ1-1, with 11 nucleotides matching TRBD1. Trimming took 4 bases from V and 6 from J; bases not matched to a gene: 10. The CDR3 totals 16 residues. Germline V gene sequence: CDR1 MGHRA, CDR2 YSYEKL. Written as DNA, the CDR3 is TGCGCCAGCAGCCCCTGGCCGGGACAGGGGGTAGCTGAAGCTTTCTTT. Its translation: CASSPWPGQGVAEAFF.

The chain has TRBV7-3 and TRBJ1-2, with 7 positions matching TRBD1. CDR3 length: 13 residues. Unmatched junction bases numbered 9, after V lost 6 bases and J lost 8 bases. Germline-derived CDR1 and CDR2 are SGHTA and FQGTGA. In DNA form, the CDR3 reads TGTGCCAGCAGTCTCCAGGGGGGGTCCGGCTACACCTTC. As protein: CASSLQGGSGYTF.

J is TRBJ1-6 and V is TRBV30, with TRBD1 as a possible D gene (5 bases). Trimming took 0 bases from V and 4 from J, leaving 22 bases between them. The germline V gene has CDR1 GTSNPN and CDR2 SVGIG (reference sequence). The CDR3 covers 19 residues. The CDR3 spells CAWSVGPQRRGRYNSPLHF. The CDR3 DNA follows: TGTGCCTGGAGTGTAGGCCCCCAACGTCGGGGGAGGTATAATTCACCCCTCCACTTT.

The V call is TRBV5-1, the J call TRBJ1-2, with D uncertain. This CDR3 contains 14 residues. Trimming took 4 bases from V and 6 from J, leaving 16 bases between them. Per germline, CDR1 SGHRS and CDR2 YFSETQ. CDR3 in DNA: TGCGCCAGCAGCCGTGTTGGGAATTGGAATGGCTACACCTTC. This gives the protein CASSRVGNWNGYTF.

The chain links TRBV7-9 to TRBJ1-4; D uncertain. Per germline, CDR1 SEHNR and CDR2 FQNEAQ (reference sequence). CDR3 length: 15 amino acids. V was clipped by 4 bases and J by 2 bases, with 11 bases between them. The CDR3, as DNA: TGTGCCAGCAGCTCAAACATCGCGACTAATGAAAAACTGTTTTTT. Translating it yields CASSSNIATNEKLFF.

CDR3 sequence reads: CASSYRLTGGSSGDTQYF. CDR3 DNA: TGTGCCAGCAGTTACCGATTAACAGGGGGTAGTTCAGGAGATACGCAGTATTTT. V and J are TRBV6-2 or TRBV6-3 and TRBJ2-3, with 8 bases fitting TRBD1. This CDR3 comprises 18 residues. Germline CDR1 is MNHEY and CDR2 is SVGEGT. The trim removed 2 bases at V and 5 bases at J, leaving 15 bases unmatched.

This clone was detected once. The chain couples TRBV6-5 to TRBJ1-3; 7 bases fit TRBD1. Germline trimming cut 4 bases from V and 2 bases from J; bases unmatched to any gene: 5. This CDR3 spans 15 amino acids. The germline gives CDR1 MNHEY, CDR2 SVGAGI. CDR3 sequence reads: CASSSTGTAGNTIYF. As DNA, the CDR3 is TGTGCCAGCAGTTCAACCGGGACAGCTGGAAACACCATATATTTT.

The chain is built from TRBV15 and TRBJ2-1; D gene ambiguous. V lost 0 bases and J lost 5, with 11 bases in between. CDR3 length: 15 residues. The V gene's germline CDR1 is LNHNV and CDR2 YYDKDF (reference sequence). CDR3 sequence (DNA): TGTGCCACCAGCAGAGATCTGGGGTCCCACAATGAGCAGTTCTTC. Translation: CATSRDLGSHNEQFF.

V gene TRBV6-5 combines with J gene TRBJ2-7; perhaps TRBD2 as D (6 bases). CDR3 size: 13 residues. The germline V gene has CDR1 MNHEY and CDR2 SVGAGI. V dropped 11 bases and J dropped 1 base, with 15 bases sitting between them. CDR3 protein: CAVHGGTSYEQYF. CDR3 bases: TGTGCCGTCCACGGGGGAACGTCCTACGAGCAGTACTTC.

J is TRBJ2-5 and V is TRBV28, with unresolved D. Trimming removed 5 bases from V and 5 bases from J, with 6 bases in between. The CDR3 extends over 11 amino acids. The germline CDR1 and CDR2 sequences are MDHEN and SYDVKM. Here the CDR3 DNA reads TGTGCCAGCAGTCATGAGGAGACCCAGTACTTC. It specifies CASSHEETQYF.

J is TRBJ1-1 and V is TRBV27, with a weak D call TRBD1 (5 bases). The CDR3 extends over 14 amino acids. V dropped 5 bases and J dropped 1 base, with 11 bases sitting between them. CDR1 MNHEY and CDR2 SMNVEV come from the germline V gene (reference sequence). Here the CDR3 DNA reads TGTGCCAGCAGTAATGACAGACCGAACACTGAAGCTTTCTTT. Its protein is CASSNDRPNTEAFF.

J is TRBJ2-7 and V is TRBV2; D might be TRBD2 (6 bases). With 7 bases removed from V and 1 base from J, the gap between germline ends came to 17 bases. The germline CDR1 and CDR2 sequences are SNHLY and FYNNEI. The CDR3 spans 15 residues. The CDR3 nucleotides are TGTGCCAGCATTCGCAGGGAGGCCAGGTCCTACGAGCAGTACTTC. Translation: CASIRREARSYEQYF.

This chain joins TRBV27 and TRBJ1-4, with 9 nucleotides matching TRBD1. V lost 3 bases to trimming and J lost 7 bases; unmatched junction nucleotides: 9. The length of the CDR3 is 16 residues. Germline CDR1 is MNHEY and CDR2 is SMNVEV (reference sequence). The CDR3 sequence is CASSLSPGTGSEKLFF. CDR3 in DNA: TGTGCCAGCAGTTTGAGCCCCGGGACAGGGAGTGAAAAACTGTTTTTT.

J is TRBJ2-6 and V is TRBV29-1, with D unclear. Germline CDR1 SQVTM, CDR2 ANQGSEA. The CDR3 sequence is 14 residues long. Trimming stripped 6 bases from V and 0 bases from J, with 9 bases between. The CDR3 DNA is TGCAGCGTCCCCTCGAACTCTGGGGCCAACGTCCTGACTTTC. Translating gives CSVPSNSGANVLTF.

Here the CDR3 DNA reads TGTGCCAGCAGTCCCCCCTTGGGCGGGGAGCTGTTTTTT. As protein: CASSPPLGGELFF. The V and J genes are TRBV12-3 or TRBV12-4 and TRBJ2-2; D is undetermined. This CDR3 comprises 13 residues. Trimming pared 5 bases from V and 7 bases from J, leaving 11 bases between.

This clone was recorded only once. The V and J genes are TRBV27 and TRBJ1-1, with D perhaps matching TRBD1 (5 bases). Trimming took 0 bases from V and 4 from J, leaving 12 bases between them. From germline, CDR1 is MNHEY and CDR2 SMNVEV (reference sequence). The CDR3 contains 15 residues. The CDR3 DNA reads as TGTGCCAGCAGTTTATCGGGTTGGAGGGGCACTGAAGCTTTCTTT. This encodes CASSLSGWRGTEAFF.

The V call is TRBV3-1 (or the pseudogene TRBV3-2), the J call TRBJ1-2; D call uncertain. This CDR3 has 17 amino acids. CDR1 LGHDT and CDR2 YNNKEL come from the germline V gene (reference sequence). Trimming left V 3 bases short and J 4 bases short, with 21 bases between. The CDR3, as DNA: TGTGCCAGCAGCCACCCCACGAAAGGGTACATCGGCTATGGCTACACCTTC. Translation gives CASSHPTKGYIGYGYTF.

The CDR3 coding sequence is TGCAGCGTTGCAGTACAGGGGGCATCCTACGAGCAGTACTTC. It encodes CSVAVQGASYEQYF. The chain employs TRBV29-1 and TRBJ2-7; TRBD1 matches 9 bases. This CDR3 is 14 amino acids long. The V gene end was trimmed by 4 bases and the J gene end by 1 base; junction bases not matched to a gene: 5. In germline, CDR1 is SQVTM, CDR2 ANQGSEA.

The gene calls are TRBV10-3 and TRBJ2-3, with 9 bases identical to TRBD1. V lost 10 bases and J lost 2; bases outside the gene matches: 7. Germline CDR1 and CDR2: ENHRY and SYGVKD. The CDR3 has 14 residues. As DNA, the CDR3 is TGTGCCACCCGGACAGGGGCCCCCACAGATACGCAGTATTTT. Residues: CATRTGAPTDTQYF.

The chain carries TRBV5-1 and TRBJ2-4, with D maybe TRBD2 (6 bases). The CDR3 spans 15 residues. V lost 1 base, J lost 3 bases, and 11 bases lay in between. Germline assignment: CDR1 SGHRS and CDR2 YFSETQ. In DNA, the CDR3 is TGCGCCAGCAGCTTGTTGGGGGGAATCAAAAACATTCAGTACTTC. Encoded protein: CASSLLGGIKNIQYF.